One sample yielded the 26 T cell receptor beta chains listed below, sequenced in a study of T cell responses to AZD1222 COVID-19 vaccine. TCRdb keeps only in-frame clones here, not all; method: immunoSEQ multiplex PCR. The table shows some 170,000 clones, with approximately 94% occurring only once. Sample: peripheral blood, taken on day 0 of AZD1222 vaccination. Source of these receptors: an adult in good health.

The chain carries TRBV5-4 and TRBJ1-2; D possibly corresponds to TRBD1 (5 bases). This CDR3 is 15 amino acids long. V shed 0 bases and J shed 1 base, with 10 bases lying between them. Germline-derived CDR1 and CDR2 are SGHNT and YYREEE (reference sequence). The CDR3 DNA follows: TGTGCCAGCAGCTTGGCGGGGGTCCTTAACTATGGCTACACCTTC. It codes for CASSLAGVLNYGYTF.

The sample holds a few counts of this clone. The gene calls are TRBV16 and TRBJ1-2; 10 bases align to TRBD1. CDR1 and CDR2 (germline): KGHSY, FQNENV. J gave up 8 bases and V 7 bases, and 7 bases lay outside the gene matches. The CDR3 spans 13 residues. In DNA form, the CDR3 reads TGTGCCAGCACCCCGACAGGGGGCTGGGGCTACACCTTC. Residues: CASTPTGGWGYTF.

This chain joins TRBV29-1 and TRBJ2-7; 8 nucleotides align to TRBD2. The germline V gene has CDR1 SQVTM and CDR2 ANQGSEA. There are 15 residues in the CDR3. V was clipped by 4 bases and J by 0 bases; unmatched bases: 8. The chain's CDR3 is CSVALRAGASYEQYF. Written as DNA, the CDR3 is TGCAGCGTTGCCCTGCGAGCGGGAGCCTCCTACGAGCAGTACTTC.

This chain uses TRBV29-1 with TRBJ2-7; 7 bases line up with TRBD2. The germline CDR1 and CDR2 sequences are SQVTM and ANQGSEA. CDR3 length: 15 amino acids. The V gene end was trimmed by 2 bases and the J gene end by 1 base; junction bases not matched to a gene: 8. The CDR3 sequence is CSVETTSNPSYEQYF. CDR3 DNA sequence: TGCAGCGTTGAAACGACTAGCAATCCGTCCTACGAGCAGTACTTC.

The chain combines TRBV19 with TRBJ2-4; no reliable D call. Germline CDR1 LNHDA, CDR2 SQIVND (reference sequence). CDR3 length: 16 residues. Trimming shortened V by 3 bases and J by 0 bases, and 12 bases separated the two germline ends. DNA for the CDR3: TGTGCCAGTAGTATTTCGGTCCTTATAGCCAAAAACATTCAGTACTTC. The encoded protein is CASSISVLIAKNIQYF.

This chain uses TRBV18 with TRBJ2-3; 9 nucleotides line up with TRBD2. The CDR3 is made up of 16 amino acids. CDR1 and CDR2 (germline): KGHSH, LQKENI. V lost 3 bases, J lost 4 bases, and 8 bases stayed unmatched. The CDR3 bases are TGTGCCAGCTCACCCTTAGCGGGAGTTTGGTCAGATACGCAGTATTTT. Translated, it gives CASSPLAGVWSDTQYF.

CDR3 protein: CASSRQGSSGNTIYF. The DNA of the CDR3 is TGTGCCAGCAGCAGACAGGGTTCCTCTGGAAACACCATATATTTT. J is TRBJ1-3 and V is TRBV6-5; TRBD1 matches at 7 bases. Germline CDR1 is MNHEY and CDR2 is SVGAGI. Germline trimming cut 6 bases from V and 0 bases from J; bases unmatched to any gene: 5. The CDR3 totals 15 residues.

CDR3 sequence (DNA): TGTGCCTGGAGCTCAGCCCGGGACAGTCTACACAATGAGCAGTTCTTC. As protein: CAWSSARDSLHNEQFF. This chain joins TRBV30 and TRBJ2-1, with 7 bases aligning to TRBD1. V lost 3 bases, J lost 5 bases, and 13 bases stayed unmatched. The CDR3 extends over 16 amino acids. CDR1 and CDR2 from the germline V gene are GTSNPN and SVGIG (reference sequence).

The chain is built from TRBV3-1 (or the pseudogene TRBV3-2) and TRBJ1-1; no clear D gene. V lost 1 base to trimming and J lost 1 base, with 4 bases between them. The CDR3 consists of 13 residues. CDR1 and CDR2 (germline): LGHDT, YNNKEL (reference sequence). The chain's CDR3 is CASSQVKNTEAFF. CDR3 bases: TGTGCCAGCAGCCAAGTAAAGAACACTGAAGCTTTCTTT.

CDR3 sequence: CASSPRLAVINEQFF. DNA of the CDR3: TGTGCCAGCTCACCACGGCTAGCAGTGATCAATGAGCAGTTCTTC. The V and J genes are TRBV18 and TRBJ2-1, with a tentative D call TRBD2 (5 bases). CDR3 length equals 15 residues. The V gene's germline CDR1 is KGHSH and CDR2 LQKENI. Deletions cut 1 base from V and 6 bases from J, with 13 bases between.

The chain joins TRBV20-1 to TRBJ2-3; D is ambiguous. The V end was cut by 3 bases, the J end by 0 bases, with 7 bases between. Germline loops: CDR1 DFQATT, CDR2 SNEGSKA (reference sequence). The CDR3 sequence is 13 residues long. The CDR3 region has the DNA TGCAGTGCTAGTGACGGGAGCACAGATACGCAGTATTTT. Amino acid sequence: CSASDGSTDTQYF.

The rearrangement links TRBV21-1 to TRBJ1-3; whether TRBD1, the table's D call, matches the DNA was not checked. TRBV21-1 is a pseudogene segment. The CDR3 has 20 residues. The CDR3 nucleotides read TGTGCCAGCACTCACTCCCGGGGACAGGGATTACACCTCTCTGGAAACACCATATATTTT. This sequence encodes CASTHSRGQGLHLSGNTIYF.

The CDR3 coding sequence is TGTGCCAGTAGTATAGGTTTCAAGGAGTCCTATGGCTACACCTTC. It is translated as CASSIGFKESYGYTF. The chain joins TRBV19 to TRBJ1-2, with D unresolved. The V and J ends lost 1 base and 4 bases respectively, with 13 bases between them. Looked up from germline, CDR1 is LNHDA and CDR2 is SQIVND (reference sequence). The CDR3 loop spans 15 amino acids.

The table lists this clone with a few counts. V gene TRBV4-2 combines with J gene TRBJ2-7, with 8 bases matching TRBD1. Looked up from germline, CDR1 is LGHNA and CDR2 is YNFKEQ. The ends lost 1 base at V and 1 base at J; junction bases unmatched: 3. This CDR3 has 15 residues. CDR3 residues: CASSQARTGSYEQYF. For the CDR3, the DNA is TGTGCCAGCAGCCAAGCCCGGACAGGGTCCTACGAGCAGTACTTC.

The chain combines TRBV30 with TRBJ1-6; D is perhaps TRBD1 (5 bases). The V end lost 7 bases, the J end lost 5 bases, and 15 bases lay between the germline ends. Germline CDR1 reads GTSNPN; CDR2 reads SVGIG (reference sequence). The CDR3 has 14 residues. The CDR3 region is CAYKRDQDNSPLHF. The CDR3 DNA reads TGTGCCTACAAACGGGACCAAGATAATTCACCCCTCCACTTT.

The chain employs TRBV29-1 and TRBJ2-1; D perhaps matches TRBD2 (6 bases). Germline V gene lookup returns CDR1 SQVTM and CDR2 ANQGSEA. V was clipped by 6 bases and J by 2 bases, with 17 bases between them. This CDR3 is 15 amino acids long. CDR3 sequence reads: CSVGSGLRPYNEQFF. For the CDR3, the DNA is TGCAGCGTCGGCTCGGGACTCCGGCCCTACAATGAGCAGTTCTTC.

Details on this clone: The sample has other DNA sequences that encode this CDR3 too. The rearrangement joins TRBV29-1 to TRBJ2-1; D ambiguous. The CDR3 runs to 15 residues. The V and J ends lost 1 base and 0 bases respectively, with 10 bases between them. Germline V gene lookup returns CDR1 SQVTM and CDR2 ANQGSEA. CDR3 coding DNA: TGCAGCGTTGAAGGGGGAAGGAGCTCCTACAATGAGCAGTTCTTC. Its translation: CSVEGGRSSYNEQFF.

The chain couples TRBV29-1 to TRBJ1-2; D not resolved. The germline CDR1 and CDR2 sequences are SQVTM and ANQGSEA. This CDR3 contains 14 residues. V was trimmed by 2 bases and J by 2 bases, leaving 12 bases between them. The CDR3 loop is CSVEPPFGNYGYTF. The CDR3 region has the DNA TGCAGCGTTGAACCCCCGTTTGGCAACTATGGCTACACCTTC.

V gene TRBV27 combines with J gene TRBJ1-2, with D possibly matching TRBD1 (5 bases). CDR1 and CDR2 from the germline V gene are MNHEY and SMNVEV (reference sequence). The CDR3 spans 13 residues. The V end was cut by 3 bases, the J end by 8 bases, with 13 bases between. The CDR3 spells CASSFRGVNGYTF. The CDR3 DNA follows: TGTGCCAGCAGTTTTCGAGGGGTGAACGGCTACACCTTC.

The V and J genes are TRBV19 and TRBJ1-5; weak D call: TRBD1 (6 bases). The CDR3 spans 15 residues. V was trimmed by 3 bases and J by 7 bases, leaving 16 bases between them. Germline CDR1 is LNHDA and CDR2 is SQIVND (reference sequence). In nucleotides, the CDR3 is TGTGCCAGTAGTATCTTGGGGGGCGGCGGACAGCCCCAGCATTTT. Protein: CASSILGGGGQPQHF.

The rearrangement uses TRBV6-1 and TRBJ2-2; TRBD1 agrees at 7 bases. The germline V gene has CDR1 MNHNS and CDR2 SASEGT. The CDR3 loop spans 16 amino acids. With V trimmed by 2 bases and J by 4 bases, 7 bases remained unmatched. CDR3 DNA: TGTGCCAGCAGTGAAACCACCGGGACAGCCACCGGGGAGCTGTTTTTT. Encoded protein: CASSETTGTATGELFF.

The rearrangement uses TRBV15 and TRBJ2-6; D is ambiguous. V shed 9 bases and J shed 4 bases, with 13 bases lying between them. The CDR3 extends over 14 amino acids. CDR1 is LNHNV and CDR2 is YYDKDF in the germline V gene (reference sequence). The CDR3 nucleotides are TGTGCCACGGCCGAGCAGGCAGGGGCCAACGTCCTGACTTTC. Residues: CATAEQAGANVLTF.

This clone was picked up a small number of times. The J gene is TRBJ1-2, the V gene TRBV6-5; 8 bases are shared with TRBD1. From germline, CDR1 is MNHEY and CDR2 SVGAGI. V gave up 8 bases and J gave up 6 bases; unmatched junction bases: 2. CDR3 length: 11 amino acids. The CDR3 reads CASQGANGYTF. The CDR3 DNA reads as TGTGCCAGCCAGGGGGCAAATGGCTACACCTTC.

The V gene is TRBV11-2, the J gene TRBJ2-1; 7 bases are a match to TRBD2. Germline CDR1 and CDR2: SGHAT and FQNNGV. The CDR3 length is 15 residues. V dropped 5 bases and J dropped 3; count of bases not matched to a gene: 7. DNA for the CDR3: TGTGCCAGCAGCCAGCTGCTAGCGGACTACAATGAGCAGTTCTTC. Amino acid sequence: CASSQLLADYNEQFF.

Here the CDR3 reads CASTRAGGNEQYF. Here the CDR3 DNA reads TGTGCCAGCACGAGGGCAGGGGGCAACGAGCAGTACTTC. The chain links TRBV27 to TRBJ2-7; 8 positions agree with TRBD1. J gave up 5 bases and V 7 bases, and 7 bases lay outside the gene matches. The CDR3 totals 13 residues. Per germline, CDR1 MNHEY and CDR2 SMNVEV (reference sequence).

The chain employs TRBV3-1 (or the pseudogene TRBV3-2) and TRBJ2-1; possible D gene TRBD2, 5 bases. The germline V gene has CDR1 LGHDT and CDR2 YNNKEL (reference sequence). V was trimmed by 2 bases and J by 8 bases, leaving 16 bases between them. The CDR3 spans 15 residues. The CDR3 protein is CASSQQPPEGHEQFF. The CDR3 DNA reads as TGTGCCAGCAGCCAACAACCCCCCGAGGGCCATGAGCAGTTCTTC.